This entry lists 11 T cell receptor beta chains sequenced from one sample in a study of chemoradiotherapy in HPV16-positive cancers. Sequencing was performed with immunoSEQ multiplex PCR; in TCRdb, only in-frame clones are kept and a portion is missing. The sample holds several thousand clones, 81% seen once. This material consisted of tumor tissue, taken from a patient who underwent chemoradiotherapy. These receptors originate from a human donor with HPV-associated anogenital cancer.

This clone was observed once. The chain joins TRBV6-1 to TRBJ1-3; D not resolved. This CDR3 region has 14 residues. Trimming cost V 8 bases and J 0 bases, with 11 bases left between them. Germline CDR1 reads MNHNS; CDR2 reads SASEGT. Here the CDR3 reads CASRGSLSGNTIYF. The CDR3 bases are TGTGCCAGCCGCGGGTCACTCTCTGGAAACACCATATATTTT.

Concerning this clone itself: This sample includes further DNA sequences coding for the same CDR3. The chain carries TRBV6-5 and TRBJ1-2; 8 bases match TRBD1. Germline CDR1 MNHEY, CDR2 SVGAGI. This CDR3 comprises 13 residues. Unmatched junction bases numbered 1, after V lost 5 bases and J lost 2 bases. The CDR3 reads CASSRQGNYGYTF. The CDR3 bases are TGTGCCAGCAGTCGACAGGGGAACTATGGCTACACCTTC.

This chain joins TRBV2 and TRBJ1-6; D not certain. Trimming pared 3 bases from V and 2 bases from J, leaving 11 bases between. The CDR3 loop spans 16 amino acids. Germline CDR1 reads SNHLY; CDR2 reads FYNNEI. For the CDR3, the DNA is TGTGCCAGCAGTGAGTTGCGGGGAACCTATAATTCACCCCTCCACTTT. It is translated as CASSELRGTYNSPLHF.

This clone was seen more than once but under ten times. The chain's CDR3 is CASSFGRFPYEQYF. CDR3 sequence (DNA): TGTGCCAGCAGCTTTGGGCGTTTCCCCTACGAGCAGTACTTC. The chain carries TRBV7-2 and TRBJ2-7; D unresolved. V lost 3 bases and J lost 2, with 11 bases in between. The CDR3 sequence is 14 residues long. The germline V gene has CDR1 SGHTA and CDR2 FQGNSA.

The sample holds a few counts of this clone. This rearrangement joins TRBV5-1 to TRBJ2-5; D is undetermined. Germline CDR1 is SGHRS and CDR2 is YFSETQ. V dropped 0 bases and J dropped 2 bases, with 11 bases sitting between them. The CDR3 covers 15 residues. The CDR3: CASSLDGRAQETQYF. Here the CDR3 DNA reads TGCGCCAGCAGCTTGGACGGAAGAGCTCAAGAGACCCAGTACTTC. The complete variable domain, with remaining parts taken from reference TRBV5-1 and TRBJ2-5, reads KAGVTQTPRYLIKTRGQQVTLSCSPISGHRSVSWYQQTPGQGLQFLFEYFSETQRNKGNFPGRFSGRQFSNSRSEMNVSTLELGDSALYLCASSLDGRAQETQYFGPGTRLLVL.

This clone was counted between two and nine times. The V call is TRBV30, the J call TRBJ1-1; TRBD1 might be the D (6 bases). The CDR3 spans 13 residues. Between the trimmed V and J ends, which lost 0 bases and 1 base, there was a span of 6 bases. Germline V gene lookup returns CDR1 GTSNPN and CDR2 SVGIG (reference sequence). The CDR3 DNA is TGTGCCTGGAGTGTACAGGGGAACACTGAAGCTTTCTTT. It yields the protein CAWSVQGNTEAFF. Combining the CDR3 with reference TRBV30 and TRBJ1-1 gives the whole variable domain SQTIHQWPATLVQPVGSPLSLECTVEGTSNPNLYWYRQAAGRGLQLLFYSVGIGQISSEVPQNLSASRPQDRQFILSSKKLLLSDSGFYLCAWSVQGNTEAFFGQGTRLTVV.

This clone was found a few times. The genes are TRBV29-1 and TRBJ2-1; D is possibly TRBD2 (5 bases). Germline CDR1 and CDR2: SQVTM and ANQGSEA. The CDR3 sequence is 13 residues long. The V end was cut by 7 bases, the J end by 9 bases, with 19 bases between. CDR3 nucleotide sequence: TGCAGCGGACGTATTAGAGAGGGCGGTGAGCAGTTCTTC. This sequence encodes CSGRIREGGEQFF.

The chain has TRBV28 and TRBJ1-5; no firm D call. The CDR3 is 14 residues long. V was pared by 5 bases and J by 1 base, with 9 bases between. Germline lookup yields CDR1 MDHEN and CDR2 SYDVKM. The CDR3 region is CASSETLSNQPQHF. In DNA form, the CDR3 reads TGTGCCAGCAGTGAGACACTCAGCAATCAGCCCCAGCATTTT.

J is TRBJ2-2 and V is TRBV2; TRBD2 matches 11 bases. Trimming at V came to 6 bases and at J to 7 bases, leaving 7 bases not matched to a gene. From germline, CDR1 is SNHLY and CDR2 FYNNEI. This CDR3 contains 15 residues. In DNA, the CDR3 is TGTGCCAGCAGAGTACTAGCGGGAGAAGGCGGGGAGCTGTTTTTT. Amino acids: CASRVLAGEGGELFF.

V and J are TRBV5-1 and TRBJ2-7, with D possibly being TRBD1 (6 bases). Germline loops: CDR1 SGHRS, CDR2 YFSETQ. The ends were cut back, 2 bases at V and 2 bases at J, with 14 bases in the middle. The CDR3 length is 15 residues. The CDR3 DNA is TGCGCCAGCAGCTTCATGTCGGGACAAGCCTACGAGCAGTACTTC. Translation: CASSFMSGQAYEQYF.

The J gene is TRBJ2-7, the V gene TRBV30; a weak D match, TRBD1 (5 bases). The CDR3 has 16 amino acids. In germline, CDR1 is GTSNPN, CDR2 SVGIG (reference sequence). V gave up 2 bases and J gave up 6 bases, with 23 bases separating them. CDR3 DNA: TGTGCCTGGAGTCCCGGTAAGACAGTTGAGGTGGGCGAGCAGTACTTC. Protein sequence: CAWSPGKTVEVGEQYF.